This TCR beta chain was recorded in a study of post-analysis software for immune sequencing data. Whole-study context: Several disease courses (relapsing-remitting, secondary progressive and progressive-relapsing) of multiple sclerosis were included.

V was pared by 7 bases and J by 6 bases, with 5 bases of the junction left unmatched. The CDR3 has 15 amino acids. Germline lookup yields CDR1 SNHLY and CDR2 FYNNEI. This clonotype has only a few counts. Its matching antigen is unknown. Unique molecular identifiers had been added to the TCR beta cDNA libraries. Out of roughly 1 to 10 million T cells, 450,000 to 600,000 cDNA molecules were generated. TCRdb passed the PCR reads through MiXCR, listing each CDR3 protein once. The data contain hundreds of thousands of distinct CDR3 sequences, around 53% of them singletons. Overall study findings and caveats: Diversity measured as normalized Chao1 was significantly lower in multiple sclerosis patients than in controls. There were roughly 5 TRBV segments more frequent in patients than controls, and TRBV5-6, TRBV5-1 and TRBV20-1 were among them. Samples from a shared batch, those prepared together, strongly co-clustered by F measure.

The material sequenced was blood. This TCR was sampled from a girl aged 5 to 17 with multiple sclerosis. V is TRBV2 and J is TRBJ2-1; TRBD2 agrees at 14 bases. The CDR3 spells CASTHGLAGGNEQFF. The CDR3 coding sequence is TGTGCCAGCACCCACGGACTAGCGGGAGGCAATGAGCAGTTCTTC. The variable domain in full, completed from reference TRBV2 and TRBJ2-1, reads EPEVTQTPSHQVTQMGQEVILRCVPISNHLYFYWYRQILGQKVEFLVSFYNNEISEKSEIFDDQFSVERPDGSNFTLKIRSTKLEDSAMYFCASTHGLAGGNEQFFGPGTRLTVL.